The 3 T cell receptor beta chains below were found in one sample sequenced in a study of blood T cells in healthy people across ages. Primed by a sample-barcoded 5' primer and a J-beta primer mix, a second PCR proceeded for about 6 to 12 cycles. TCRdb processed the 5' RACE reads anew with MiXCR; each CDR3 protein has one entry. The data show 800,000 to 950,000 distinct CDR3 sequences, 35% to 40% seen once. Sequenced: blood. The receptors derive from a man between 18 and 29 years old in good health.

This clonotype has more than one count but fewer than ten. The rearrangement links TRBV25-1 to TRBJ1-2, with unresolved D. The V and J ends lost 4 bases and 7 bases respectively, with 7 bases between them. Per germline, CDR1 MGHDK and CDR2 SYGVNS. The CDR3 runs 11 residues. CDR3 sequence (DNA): TGTGCCAGCAGTGGCGAGGGTGGCTACACCTTC. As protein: CASSGEGGYTF.

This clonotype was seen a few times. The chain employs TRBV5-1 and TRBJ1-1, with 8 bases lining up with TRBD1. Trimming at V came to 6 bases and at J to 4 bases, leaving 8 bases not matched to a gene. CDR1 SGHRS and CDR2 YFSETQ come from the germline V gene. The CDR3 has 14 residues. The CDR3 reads CASTSDRVSTEAFF. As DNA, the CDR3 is TGCGCCAGCACCTCGGACAGGGTTAGCACTGAAGCTTTCTTT. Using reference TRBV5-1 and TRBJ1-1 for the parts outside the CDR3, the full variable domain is KAGVTQTPRYLIKTRGQQVTLSCSPISGHRSVSWYQQTPGQGLQFLFEYFSETQRNKGNFPGRFSGRQFSNSRSEMNVSTLELGDSALYLCASTSDRVSTEAFFGQGTRLTVV.

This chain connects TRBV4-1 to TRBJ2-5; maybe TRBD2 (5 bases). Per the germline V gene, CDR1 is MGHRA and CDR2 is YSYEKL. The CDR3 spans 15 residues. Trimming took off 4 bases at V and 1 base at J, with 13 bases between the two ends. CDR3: CASSLLLGVQETQYF. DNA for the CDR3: TGCGCCAGCAGCCTCCTCTTGGGAGTCCAAGAGACCCAGTACTTC.